The 25 T cell receptor beta chains below were found in one sample sequenced in a study of blood T cell repertoires in COVID-19. The assay was immunoSEQ multiplex PCR, and TCRdb's table has in-frame clones only and misses some. This sample has 250,000 or so clones, with about 88% found just once. Source material: PBMCs or T cells enriched from blood (not recorded which). The receptors were sampled from a woman aged 45-59 years who had been exposed to COVID-19.

V and J are TRBV7-2 and TRBJ2-2; TRBD2 matches 8 bases. CDR1 and CDR2 from the germline V gene are SGHTA and FQGNSA. Trimming at V came to 5 bases and at J to 2 bases, leaving 10 bases not matched to a gene. CDR3 size: 17 residues. Written as DNA, the CDR3 is TGTGCCAGCAGCCCAGTCCGGGGGGGACGAAACACCGGGGAGCTGTTTTTT. It encodes CASSPVRGGRNTGELFF.

The rearrangement links TRBV30 to TRBJ1-1; no clear D. The CDR3 length is 11 residues. Germline CDR1 GTSNPN, CDR2 SVGIG (reference sequence). V gave up 8 bases and J gave up 1 base, with 8 bases separating them. DNA of the CDR3: TGTGCCACAACACCGAACACTGAAGCTTTCTTT. It specifies CATTPNTEAFF.

The J gene is TRBJ2-7, the V gene TRBV5-1; possible D gene TRBD2, 5 bases. Trimming cost V 4 bases and J 6 bases, with 14 bases left between them. The CDR3 is made up of 13 amino acids. Per germline, CDR1 SGHRS and CDR2 YFSETQ. As DNA, the CDR3 is TGCGCCAGCAGCCCCGGAGGCCGGGGCGAGCAGTACTTC. Translated, it gives CASSPGGRGEQYF.

The CDR3 DNA sequence: TGTGCCAGCAGTGGGAAGGGGATCTCCCTAATAGCCAAAAACATTCAGTACTTC. It specifies CASSGKGISLIAKNIQYF. J is TRBJ2-4 and V is TRBV2, with D perhaps matching TRBD1 (5 bases). V was shortened by 4 bases and J by 0 bases, with 19 bases between the two germline ends. The germline V gene encodes CDR1 SNHLY and CDR2 FYNNEI. The CDR3 runs 18 residues.

This sequence joins TRBV2 and TRBJ1-1; 7 bases align to TRBD1. CDR3 size: 15 residues. Unmatched junction bases numbered 10, after V lost 5 bases and J lost 4 bases. The germline gives CDR1 SNHLY, CDR2 FYNNEI. The CDR3: CASSQKQGSGTEAFF. The CDR3 DNA reads as TGTGCCAGCAGTCAAAAACAGGGGAGCGGCACTGAAGCTTTCTTT.

This chain uses TRBV4-1 with TRBJ2-7; D gene unclear. The CDR3 runs 17 residues. Germline CDR1 and CDR2: MGHRA and YSYEKL. V lost 0 bases to trimming and J lost 6 bases, with 21 bases between them. In nucleotides, the CDR3 is TGCGCCAGCAGCCAAGATTGGAGTGGTCTAGTGTTTAGCGAGCAGTACTTC. It translates to CASSQDWSGLVFSEQYF.

This sequence joins TRBV5-1 and TRBJ2-5, with D possibly matching TRBD2 (5 bases). V was shortened by 4 bases and J by 13 bases, with 17 bases between the two germline ends. The CDR3 has 12 residues. CDR1 and CDR2 (germline): SGHRS, YFSETQ. The CDR3 DNA is TGCGCCAGCAGCCCCGGGCCGGGGATTTGGTACTTC. Encoded protein: CASSPGPGIWYF.

V is TRBV19 and J is TRBJ2-1; D is perhaps TRBD2 (5 bases). The CDR3 totals 19 residues. The V and J ends lost 1 base and 0 bases respectively, with 19 bases between them. Germline V gives CDR1 LNHDA, CDR2 SQIVND (reference sequence). The CDR3 is CASSIAGFPARGSYNEQFF. Written as DNA, the CDR3 is TGTGCCAGTAGTATAGCGGGGTTCCCCGCCCGGGGCTCCTACAATGAGCAGTTCTTC.

The table lists this clone with a count of one. The V call is TRBV10-2, the J call TRBJ1-5; no clear D. This CDR3 has 13 residues. The germline V gene encodes CDR1 WSHSY and CDR2 SAAADI. V lost 6 bases, J lost 1 base, and 7 bases lay in between. CDR3 nucleotides: TGCGCCAGCAGGGGAGACAGCAATCAGCCCCAGCATTTT. As protein: CASRGDSNQPQHF.

This chain joins TRBV3-1 (or the pseudogene TRBV3-2) and TRBJ2-2; 12 bases match TRBD2. Germline V gene sequence: CDR1 LGHDT, CDR2 YNNKEL (reference sequence). J was trimmed by 5 bases and V by 4 bases; bases with no gene match: 5. The CDR3 covers 16 residues. The CDR3 DNA is TGTGCCAGCAGCCTCGGACTAGCGGGGACTACCGGGGAGCTGTTTTTT. Its translation is CASSLGLAGTTGELFF.

This clone was detected once. The V and J genes are TRBV7-9 and TRBJ1-1; TRBD1 might be the D (5 bases). The CDR3 covers 17 residues. With 5 bases removed from V and 3 bases from J, the gap between germline ends came to 22 bases. CDR1 and CDR2 (germline): SEHNR, FQNEAQ (reference sequence). CDR3 loop: CASSTKLRAKGDTEAFF. CDR3 nucleotide sequence: TGTGCCAGCAGCACCAAACTTCGGGCCAAAGGGGACACTGAAGCTTTCTTT. The full variable domain, its missing parts supplied by reference TRBV7-9 and TRBJ1-1, is DTGVSQNPRHKITKRGQNVTFRCDPISEHNRLYWYRQTLGQGPEFLTYFQNEAQLEKSRLLSDRFSAERPKGSFSTLEIQRTEQGDSAMYLCASSTKLRAKGDTEAFFGQGTRLTVV.

The chain is built from TRBV6-6 and TRBJ1-1; possible D gene TRBD1, 6 bases. Germline CDR1 and CDR2: MNHNY and SVGAGI (reference sequence). V was shortened by 0 bases and J by 1 base, with 6 bases between the two germline ends. The CDR3 sequence is 14 residues long. The CDR3, as DNA: TGTGCCAGCAGTTACTCGACAGGGAACACTGAAGCTTTCTTT. It encodes CASSYSTGNTEAFF.

This clone has more than one count but fewer than ten. V and J are TRBV24-1 and TRBJ2-1; 7 nucleotides line up with TRBD1. The germline V gene has CDR1 KGHDR and CDR2 SFDVKD. Trimming removed 4 bases from V and 8 bases from J; junction bases left unmatched: 13. The CDR3 is made up of 16 amino acids. The CDR3 DNA sequence: TGTGCCACCAGTGACCCAGCAGGGGGACGACGGGATGAGCAGTTCTTC. Protein: CATSDPAGGRRDEQFF.

The chain is built from TRBV11-2 and TRBJ2-7, with a tentative D call TRBD2 (5 bases). The CDR3 loop spans 16 amino acids. CDR1 and CDR2 from the germline V gene are SGHAT and FQNNGV. V shed 2 bases and J shed 2 bases, with 16 bases lying between them. CDR3 sequence: CASSLRVGGKAYEQYF. The CDR3 DNA reads TGTGCCAGCAGCTTAAGGGTTGGAGGAAAGGCCTACGAGCAGTACTTC.

The chain combines TRBV10-3 with TRBJ1-5; no firm D call. The CDR3 is 14 residues long. V was cut by 4 bases and J by 4 bases, with 11 bases left in between. Germline CDR1 ENHRY, CDR2 SYGVKD. The CDR3 DNA reads as TGTGCCATCAGTGCGGGCGCGGGGAATCAGCCCCAGCATTTT. Amino acid sequence: CAISAGAGNQPQHF.

The chain recombines TRBV7-8 with TRBJ2-5, with D possibly matching TRBD2 (7 bases). The CDR3 runs 16 residues. Germline V CDR1 and CDR2: SGHVS, FQNEAQ. Trimming cost V 7 bases and J 4 bases, with 22 bases left between them. DNA for the CDR3: TGTGCCAGCACCGAGAGTGGGGGGGCGAGGAGAGAGACCCAGTACTTC. It specifies CASTESGGARRETQYF.

CDR3 DNA: TGTGCCAGCAGCTCGAGTTTTGAGGGCTACACCTTC. It is translated as CASSSSFEGYTF. The chain couples TRBV5-6 to TRBJ1-2, with D hard to call. This CDR3 region has 12 residues. V dropped 3 bases and J dropped 8 bases, with 11 bases sitting between them. Germline assignment: CDR1 SGHDT and CDR2 YYEEEE.

Comment on this clone: Other DNA sequences in this sample translate to the same CDR3. The chain is built from TRBV7-2 and TRBJ2-5; 9 bases align to TRBD2. Trimming cost V 5 bases and J 2 bases; bases outside gene matches: 3. The germline V gene has CDR1 SGHTA and CDR2 FQGNSA. The CDR3 is 14 residues long. The CDR3: CASSLAGGQETQYF. CDR3 sequence (DNA): TGTGCCAGCAGCCTGGCGGGGGGGCAAGAGACCCAGTACTTC.

This clone was seen only a few times. J is TRBJ2-2 and V is TRBV15; TRBD1 is a possible D gene (5 bases). The ends were cut back, 2 bases at V and 4 bases at J, with 8 bases in the middle. The CDR3 runs to 14 residues. The germline V gene encodes CDR1 LNHNV and CDR2 YYDKDF (reference sequence). The DNA of the CDR3 is TGTGCCACCAGCAGAAGGGGCATCACCGGGGAGCTGTTTTTT. Its translation: CATSRRGITGELFF.

This clone was detected once. A junction boundary mismatches the germline segment, possibly from a read error. This chain links TRBV15 with TRBJ1-4, with D possibly being TRBD1 (5 bases). This CDR3 region has 12 residues. From germline, CDR1 is LNHNV and CDR2 YYDKDF (reference sequence). The CDR3 bases are TGTGCCACCAGCAGACCACGGAGGGACGCAGTTTTT. Translated: CATSRPRRDAVF.

This sequence joins TRBV5-1 and TRBJ2-7; D gene ambiguous. The CDR3 extends over 14 amino acids. The V gene's germline CDR1 is SGHRS and CDR2 YFSETQ. V dropped 2 bases and J dropped 0 bases, with 9 bases sitting between them. The CDR3 bases are TGCGCCAGCAGCTTCGACTTGAGCTCCTACGAGCAGTACTTC. Protein: CASSFDLSSYEQYF. The entire variable domain, with the rest obtained from reference TRBV5-1 and TRBJ2-7, is as follows: KAGVTQTPRYLIKTRGQQVTLSCSPISGHRSVSWYQQTPGQGLQFLFEYFSETQRNKGNFPGRFSGRQFSNSRSEMNVSTLELGDSALYLCASSFDLSSYEQYFGPGTRLTVT.

The table lists this clone with a few counts. The chain uses TRBV5-1 and TRBJ2-1, with D possibly being TRBD2 (7 bases). The CDR3 extends over 16 amino acids. CDR1 is SGHRS and CDR2 is YFSETQ in the germline V gene. Trimming shortened V by 0 bases and J by 4 bases, and 14 bases separated the two germline ends. DNA for the CDR3: TGCGCCAGCAGCTTGGCCGGGGGGCTTTATTACAATGAGCAGTTCTTC. This codes for CASSLAGGLYYNEQFF.

Remarks on this clone: The same CDR3 arises from other DNA sequences in this sample as well. The J gene is TRBJ1-2, the V gene TRBV19, with TRBD1 matching 9 bases. Trimming cost V 4 bases and J 7 bases; bases outside gene matches: 4. Germline V gene sequence: CDR1 LNHDA, CDR2 SQIVND (reference sequence). The CDR3 extends over 13 amino acids. The CDR3 region is CASSRTGGAGYTF. The DNA of the CDR3 is TGTGCCAGTAGTAGAACAGGGGGCGCTGGCTACACCTTC.

This chain joins TRBV5-6 and TRBJ1-2, with D possibly being TRBD1 (5 bases). The CDR3 spans 15 residues. Germline V gene lookup returns CDR1 SGHDT and CDR2 YYEEEE. Trimming cost V 0 bases and J 4 bases, with 13 bases left between them. CDR3 nucleotide sequence: TGTGCCAGCAGCTTGGTGCGGCAGGGAATCTATGGCTACACCTTC. Its translation is CASSLVRQGIYGYTF. Based on the CDR3 plus reference TRBV5-6 and TRBJ1-2, the full variable domain is DAGVTQSPTHLIKTRGQQVTLRCSPKSGHDTVSWYQQALGQGPQFIFQYYEEEERQRGNFPDRFSGHQFPNYSSELNVNALLLGDSALYLCASSLVRQGIYGYTFGSGTRLTVV.

The chain joins TRBV10-3 to TRBJ2-3, with a possible D match to TRBD2 (5 bases). Germline V lookup: CDR1 ENHRY, CDR2 SYGVKD. V shed 6 bases and J shed 0 bases, with 7 bases lying between them. CDR3 length: 13 residues. CDR3 in amino acids: CAIRTSSTDTQYF. In DNA form, the CDR3 reads TGTGCCATCAGAACTAGTAGCACAGATACGCAGTATTTT.